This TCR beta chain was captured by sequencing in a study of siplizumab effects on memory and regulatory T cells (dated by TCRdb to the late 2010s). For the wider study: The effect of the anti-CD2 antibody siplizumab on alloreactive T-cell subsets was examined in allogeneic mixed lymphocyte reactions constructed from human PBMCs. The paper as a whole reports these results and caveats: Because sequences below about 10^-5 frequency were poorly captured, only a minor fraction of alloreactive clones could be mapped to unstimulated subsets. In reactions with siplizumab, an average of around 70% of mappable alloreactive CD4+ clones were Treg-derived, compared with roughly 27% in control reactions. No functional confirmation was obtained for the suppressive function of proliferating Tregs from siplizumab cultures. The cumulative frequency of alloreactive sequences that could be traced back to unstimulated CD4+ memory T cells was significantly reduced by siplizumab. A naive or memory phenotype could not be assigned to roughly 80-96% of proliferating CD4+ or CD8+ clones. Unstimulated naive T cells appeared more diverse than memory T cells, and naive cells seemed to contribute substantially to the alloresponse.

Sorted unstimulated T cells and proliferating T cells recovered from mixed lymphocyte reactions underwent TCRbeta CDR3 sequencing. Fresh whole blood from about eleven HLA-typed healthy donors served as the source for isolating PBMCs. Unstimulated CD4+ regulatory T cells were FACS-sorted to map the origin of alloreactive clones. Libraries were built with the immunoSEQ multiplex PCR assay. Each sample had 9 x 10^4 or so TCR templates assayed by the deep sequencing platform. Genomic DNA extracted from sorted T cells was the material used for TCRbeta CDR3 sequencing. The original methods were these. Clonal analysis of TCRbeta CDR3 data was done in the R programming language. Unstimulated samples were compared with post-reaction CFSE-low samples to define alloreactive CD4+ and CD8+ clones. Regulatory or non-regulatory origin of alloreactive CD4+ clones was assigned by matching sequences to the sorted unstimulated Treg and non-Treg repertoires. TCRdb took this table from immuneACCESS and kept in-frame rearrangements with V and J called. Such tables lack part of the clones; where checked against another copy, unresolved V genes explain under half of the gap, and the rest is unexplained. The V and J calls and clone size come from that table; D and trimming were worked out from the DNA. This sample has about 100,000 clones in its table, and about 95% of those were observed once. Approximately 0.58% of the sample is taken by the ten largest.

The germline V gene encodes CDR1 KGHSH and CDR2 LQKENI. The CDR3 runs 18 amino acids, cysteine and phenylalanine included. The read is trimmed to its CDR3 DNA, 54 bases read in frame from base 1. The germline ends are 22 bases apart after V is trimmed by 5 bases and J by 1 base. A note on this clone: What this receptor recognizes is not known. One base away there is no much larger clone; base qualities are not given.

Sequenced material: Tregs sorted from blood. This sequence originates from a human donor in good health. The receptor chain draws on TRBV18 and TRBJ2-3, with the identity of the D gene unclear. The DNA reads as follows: TGTGCCAGCTCATCGCTAATAGGGCCCGAATTCCGCACAGATACGCAGTATTTT. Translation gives CASSSLIGPEFRTDTQYF.